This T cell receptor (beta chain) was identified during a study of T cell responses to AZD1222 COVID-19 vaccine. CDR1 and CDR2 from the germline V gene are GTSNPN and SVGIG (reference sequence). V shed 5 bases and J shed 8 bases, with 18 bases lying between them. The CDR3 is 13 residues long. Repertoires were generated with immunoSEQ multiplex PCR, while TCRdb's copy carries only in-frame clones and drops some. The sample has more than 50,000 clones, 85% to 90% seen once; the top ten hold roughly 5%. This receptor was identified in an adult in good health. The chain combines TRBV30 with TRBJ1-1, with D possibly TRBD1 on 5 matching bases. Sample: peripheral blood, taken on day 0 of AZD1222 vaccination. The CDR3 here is CAWGGRRGTEAFF. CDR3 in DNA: TGTGCCTGGGGGGGACGGAGAGGAACAGAAGCTTTCTTT. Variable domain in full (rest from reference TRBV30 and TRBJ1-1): SQTIHQWPATLVQPVGSPLSLECTVEGTSNPNLYWYRQAAGRGLQLLFYSVGIGQISSEVPQNLSASRPQDRQFILSSKKLLLSDSGFYLCAWGGRRGTEAFFGQGTRLTVV.